The source of this TCR beta chain is a study of T cell responses to AZD1222 COVID-19 vaccine. This CDR3 is 14 amino acids long. V shed 3 bases, J shed 8 bases, and the junction held 5 bases outside the gene matches. Germline CDR1 WSHSY, CDR2 SAAADI. Measured with immunoSEQ multiplex PCR; TCRdb has only the in-frame clones, and not every one. This sample has fewer than 200,000 clones, with more than 80% found just once. The study's findings and limits: Most donors were white British, females outnumbered males, and clonal diversity was possibly underestimated.

Points on this clone: Its target is unknown.

This TCR was recovered from an adult in good health. The chain employs TRBV10-2 and TRBJ1-4; TRBD1 aligns across 8 bases. Sequenced here: peripheral blood, sampled on day 0 of AZD1222 vaccination. The CDR3 nucleotides read TGCGCCAGCAGTGAAGTACAGGGGGGGGAAAAACTGTTTTTT. This sequence encodes CASSEVQGGEKLFF.